This TCR beta chain came from a study of CD8 T cells in Susac syndrome. The CDR3 totals 13 residues. Germline V CDR1 and CDR2: MNHEY, SMNVEV (reference sequence). The ends lost 5 bases at V and 7 bases at J; junction bases unmatched: 4. About 0.5 to 1 ug RNA was reverse transcribed with random hexamers. TCRdb re-called the immunoSEQ multiplex PCR reads with MiXCR, one entry per CDR3 protein. The sample has about 120,000 distinct CDR3 sequences, 85% to 95% seen once. This TCR was sampled from a human donor with multiple sclerosis. Sequenced: CD4+ T cells from PBMCs. The chain couples TRBV27 to TRBJ1-5; 8 bases are shared with TRBD1. The CDR3 protein is CASSQGAWQPQHF. DNA for the CDR3: TGTGCCAGCAGTCAGGGGGCTTGGCAGCCCCAGCATTTT.